This section outlines one T cell receptor (beta chain) sequence together with its context. Its antigen is not identified. This sample stems from a study of cytomegalovirus exposure and HLA in healthy donors. Overall study context: In terms of ancestry, the Caucasian-associated cluster contained 80% to 90% of the approximately 420 genotyped donors. Study-wide results and caveats: The study designated 164 TCR beta chains cytomegalovirus-associated. An analysis done earlier found most TCR beta V segments productive about 87% or about 30% of the time.

V shed 6 bases and J shed 0 bases, with 20 bases lying between them. CDR1 and CDR2 (germline): LNHNV, YYDKDF (reference sequence). This CDR3 contains 17 residues. PCR amplification relied on 60 Vbeta primers (plus 13 Jbeta primers). This table comes from immunoSEQ multiplex PCR, and its TCRdb copy is limited to in-frame clones, with some not included. The table for this sample gives 220,000 or so clones. Sequenced: PBMCs. The chain uses TRBV15 and TRBJ1-2; D is undetermined. This clonotype was obtained from a girl aged 2-10 years in good health and CMV-seropositive. The CDR3 loop is CATRDPEQPSANYGYTF. The CDR3 DNA follows: TGTGCCACCAGAGATCCCGAACAGCCTTCAGCTAACTATGGCTACACCTTC.